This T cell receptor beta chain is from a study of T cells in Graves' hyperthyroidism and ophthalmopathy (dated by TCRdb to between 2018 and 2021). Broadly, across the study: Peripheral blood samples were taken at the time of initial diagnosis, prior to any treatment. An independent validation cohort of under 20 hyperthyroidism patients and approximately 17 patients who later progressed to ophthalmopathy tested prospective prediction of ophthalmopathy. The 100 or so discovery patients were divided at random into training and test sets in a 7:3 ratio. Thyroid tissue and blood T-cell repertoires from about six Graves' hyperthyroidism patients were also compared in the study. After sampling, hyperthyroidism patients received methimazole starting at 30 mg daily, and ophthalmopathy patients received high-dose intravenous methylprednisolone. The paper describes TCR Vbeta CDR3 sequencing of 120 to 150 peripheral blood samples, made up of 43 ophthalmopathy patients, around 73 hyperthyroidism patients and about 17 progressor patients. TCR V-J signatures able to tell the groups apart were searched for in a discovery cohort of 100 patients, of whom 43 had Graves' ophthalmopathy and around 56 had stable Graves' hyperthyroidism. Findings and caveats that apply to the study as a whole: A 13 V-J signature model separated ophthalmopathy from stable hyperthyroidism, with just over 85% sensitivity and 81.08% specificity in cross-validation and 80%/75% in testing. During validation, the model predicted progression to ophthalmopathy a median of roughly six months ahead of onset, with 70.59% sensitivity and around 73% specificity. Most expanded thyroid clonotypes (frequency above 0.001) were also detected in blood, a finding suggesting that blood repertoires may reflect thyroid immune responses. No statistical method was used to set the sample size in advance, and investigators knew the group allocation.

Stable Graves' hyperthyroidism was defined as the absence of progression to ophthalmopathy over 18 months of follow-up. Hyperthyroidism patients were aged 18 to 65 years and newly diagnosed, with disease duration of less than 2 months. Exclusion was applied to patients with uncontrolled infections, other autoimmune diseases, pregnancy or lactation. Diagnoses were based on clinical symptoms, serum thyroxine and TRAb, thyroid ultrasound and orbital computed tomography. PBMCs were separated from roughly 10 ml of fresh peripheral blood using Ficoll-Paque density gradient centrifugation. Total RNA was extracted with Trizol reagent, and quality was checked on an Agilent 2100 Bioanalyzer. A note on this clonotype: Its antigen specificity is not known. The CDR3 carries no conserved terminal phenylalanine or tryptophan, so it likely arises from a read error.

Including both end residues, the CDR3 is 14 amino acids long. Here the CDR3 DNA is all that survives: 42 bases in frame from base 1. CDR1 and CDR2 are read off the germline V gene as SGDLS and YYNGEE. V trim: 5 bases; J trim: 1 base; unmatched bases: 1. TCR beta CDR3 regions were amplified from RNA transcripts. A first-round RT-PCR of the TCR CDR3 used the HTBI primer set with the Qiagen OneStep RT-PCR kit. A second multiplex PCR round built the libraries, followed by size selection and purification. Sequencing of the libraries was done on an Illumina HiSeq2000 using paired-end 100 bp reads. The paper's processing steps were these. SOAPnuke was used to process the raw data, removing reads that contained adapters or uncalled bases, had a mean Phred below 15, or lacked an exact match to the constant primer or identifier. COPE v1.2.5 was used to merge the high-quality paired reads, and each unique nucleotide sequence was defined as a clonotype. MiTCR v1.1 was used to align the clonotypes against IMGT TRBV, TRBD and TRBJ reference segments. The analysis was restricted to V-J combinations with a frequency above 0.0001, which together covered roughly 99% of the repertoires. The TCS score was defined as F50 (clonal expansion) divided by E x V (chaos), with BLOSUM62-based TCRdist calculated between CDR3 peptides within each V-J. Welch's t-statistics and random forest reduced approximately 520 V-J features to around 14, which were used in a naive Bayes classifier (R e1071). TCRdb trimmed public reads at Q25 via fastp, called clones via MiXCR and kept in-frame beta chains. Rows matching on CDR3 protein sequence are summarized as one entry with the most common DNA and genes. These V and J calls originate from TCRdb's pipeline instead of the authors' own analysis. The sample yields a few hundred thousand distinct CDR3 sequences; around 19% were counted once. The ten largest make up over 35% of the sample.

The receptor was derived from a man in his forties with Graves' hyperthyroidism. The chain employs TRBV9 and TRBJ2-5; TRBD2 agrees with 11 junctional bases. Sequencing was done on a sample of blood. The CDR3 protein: CASSLAGGQETQYS. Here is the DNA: TGTGCCAGCAGTCTAGCGGGGGGCCAAGAGACCCAGTACTCC.